The present T cell receptor beta chain was sequenced within a study of T cell clonotyping in hematopoietic cell transplantation. As regards this clone: Its antigen is unknown.

The study's findings and limits: Higher Inverse Simpson Index values in graft donor and pretransplant recipient predicted broader posttransplant TCR diversity. CD4 and CD8 repertoire contributions could not be separated without sorting. Pathologically expanded recipient clonotypes increased progressively from day 30 to day 180 as diversity fell. At the given depth, recipient repertoires were over 97% de novo clonotypes.

Here immunoSEQ multiplex PCR was the method, and the copy in TCRdb shows in-frame clones only, minus some. The sample lists tens of thousands of clones; 85% to 95% were seen once. The sample's time point: recipient sample about 28 days before transplant, after cytoreduction. The sequence was obtained from a man aged 35 to 55 with chronic myeloid leukemia. Some clones in this sample may be carry-over from other donors' samples. The sample here was peripheral blood mononuclear cells, taken before stem cell transplant.

DNA for the CDR3: TGTGCCAGCAGCCTCCGGCGGGGAACCTACGAGCAGTACTTC. Translating it yields CASSLRRGTYEQYF. This chain joins TRBV7-3 and TRBJ2-7; D possibly corresponds to TRBD2 (6 bases). The V gene lost 5 bases and the J gene lost 2 bases, with 13 bases spanning the gap. The CDR3 has 14 amino acids. In germline, CDR1 is SGHTA, CDR2 FQGTGA.